This is a list of T cell receptor beta chains from one sample in a study of blood T cell repertoires in COVID-19. Sequencing was performed with immunoSEQ multiplex PCR; in TCRdb, only in-frame clones are kept and a portion is missing. Among 300,000 to 350,000 clones listed, 90% were seen once. The sequencing sample was made of PBMCs or T cells enriched from blood (not recorded which). These receptors were obtained from a woman aged 18-30 years with acute COVID-19. CDR3s include the opening cysteine and the closing phenylalanine or tryptophan. A D gene is named only where the DNA matches it firmly. Size values are once, few and many counts, or a class for expanded clones, and some rows have none.

size	V	J	D	CDR3	DNA
NA	TRBV7-3	TRBJ2-1	NA	CASSLTGGRNNEQFF	TGTGCCAGCAGCTTGACTGGCGGGCGAAACAATGAGCAGTTCTTC
NA	TRBV19	TRBJ2-7	NA	CASSRAGTYEQYF	TGTGCCAGTAGTAGGGCCGGAACCTACGAGCAGTACTTC
few	TRBV4-2	TRBJ1-4	NA	CASSRGLAGDEKLFF	TGTGCCAGCAGCCGCGGCCTTGCAGGGGATGAAAAACTGTTTTTT
once	TRBV6-5	TRBJ2-1	NA	CASSRHGGNEQFF	TGTGCCAGCAGTCGCCACGGGGGCAATGAGCAGTTCTTC
NA	TRBV3-1/TRBV3-2	TRBJ2-1	NA	CASSQGTTQYNEQFF	TGTGCCAGCAGCCAAGGGACTACCCAATACAATGAGCAGTTCTTC
NA	TRBV3-1/TRBV3-2	TRBJ1-3	NA	CASESGNTIYF	TGTGCCAGCGAGTCTGGAAACACCATATATTTT
NA	TRBV3-1/TRBV3-2	TRBJ1-3	NA	CASSQEADGNTIYF	TGTGCCAGCAGCCAAGAAGCGGACGGAAACACCATATATTTT
NA	TRBV18	TRBJ1-1	NA	CASSPSGTNTEAFF	TGTGCCAGCTCACCGTCAGGAACAAACACTGAAGCTTTCTTT
NA	TRBV7-9	TRBJ2-3	NA	CASSFGLIGRADTQYF	TGTGCCAGCAGCTTCGGTCTCATCGGTCGCGCAGATACGCAGTATTTT
NA	TRBV19	TRBJ2-1	TRBD2	CASSIQGASGVYNEQFF	TGTGCCAGTAGTATACAGGGAGCTAGCGGGGTATACAATGAGCAGTTCTTC
NA	TRBV7-8	TRBJ1-6	NA	CASSPLGANSPLHF	TGTGCCAGCAGCCCCCTGGGCGCAAATTCACCCCTCCACTTT
NA	TRBV18	TRBJ1-1	TRBD1	CASSTGVTEAFF	TGTGCCAGCTCAACAGGGGTCACTGAAGCTTTCTTT
NA	TRBV11-2	TRBJ2-1	NA	CASSSPTRLKGDNEQFF	TGTGCCAGCAGCTCCCCGACTAGGCTAAAGGGAGACAATGAGCAGTTCTTC
NA	TRBV3-1/TRBV3-2	TRBJ2-5	TRBD1	CASSQGDRGETQYF	TGTGCCAGCAGCCAGGGGGACAGGGGAGAGACCCAGTACTTC
NA	TRBV30	TRBJ1-1	TRBD1	CAWSSGTGLNTEAFF	TGTGCCTGGAGTTCGGGGACAGGGCTGAACACTGAAGCTTTCTTT
NA	TRBV9	TRBJ2-5	NA	CASSVAGWETQYF	TGTGCCAGCAGCGTGGCGGGATGGGAGACCCAGTACTTC
NA	TRBV11-2	TRBJ2-5	NA	CASSLGGARETQYF	TGTGCCAGCAGCTTGGGGGGAGCCCGAGAGACCCAGTACTTC
NA	TRBV11-1	TRBJ2-1	NA	CASSLNDYEQFF	TGTGCCAGCAGCTTAAACGACTATGAGCAGTTCTTC
NA	TRBV18	TRBJ2-1	NA	CASSPTESPSYNEQFF	TGTGCCAGCTCACCCACAGAATCCCCCTCCTACAATGAGCAGTTCTTC
NA	TRBV15	TRBJ1-5	TRBD1	CATSRGDRGVPEPQHF	TGTGCCACCAGCAGAGGGGACAGAGGGGTGCCAGAGCCCCAGCATTTT
NA	TRBV28	TRBJ2-1	TRBD2	CASKPSGTTIYNEQFF	TGTGCCAGCAAGCCTAGCGGGACTACTATTTACAATGAGCAGTTCTTC
NA	TRBV3-1/TRBV3-2	TRBJ2-1	TRBD2	CASSQLAGDGNEQFF	TGTGCCAGCAGCCAGCTAGCGGGAGATGGGAATGAGCAGTTCTTC
NA	TRBV7-2	TRBJ1-1	NA	CASSLVQDRGAFF	TGTGCCAGCAGCTTAGTCCAGGATAGGGGAGCTTTCTTT
NA	TRBV7-2	TRBJ2-1	NA	CASGPQYGSYEQFF	TGTGCCAGCGGCCCCCAATACGGGTCATATGAGCAGTTCTTC
NA	TRBV5-1	TRBJ1-5	NA	CASSLTGHNQPQHF	TGCGCCAGCAGCTTGACAGGGCACAATCAGCCCCAGCATTTT
NA	TRBV7-9	TRBJ2-5	TRBD1	CASSIQIGGTGGQETQYF	TGTGCCAGCAGCATACAAATAGGCGGGACAGGGGGGCAAGAGACCCAGTACTTC
NA	TRBV7-3	TRBJ2-1	NA	CASSPMGAAGRNEQFF	TGTGCCAGCAGCCCCATGGGGGCCGCCGGGCGCAATGAGCAGTTCTTC
NA	TRBV11-2	TRBJ1-2	TRBD1	CASSFKGAGYGYTF	TGTGCCAGCAGCTTTAAGGGGGCAGGCTATGGCTACACCTTC
NA	TRBV27	TRBJ2-7	TRBD1	CAIKIQGADEQYF	TGTGCCATCAAGATACAGGGGGCGGACGAGCAGTACTTC
NA	TRBV18	TRBJ1-2	NA	CASSFQFGYTF	TGTGCCAGCTCATTTCAGTTTGGCTACACCTTC
NA	TRBV18	TRBJ2-3	NA	CASSPLEAGISTDTQYF	TGTGCCAGCTCGCCCCTTGAAGCGGGTATCAGCACAGATACGCAGTATTTT
NA	TRBV28	TRBJ1-2	NA	CASSRAQGQGYTF	TGTGCCAGCAGCCGCGCCCAGGGACAAGGCTACACCTTC
NA	TRBV28	TRBJ2-3	NA	CASSFPVGKSTDTQYF	TGTGCCAGCAGTTTTCCGGTCGGGAAGAGCACAGATACGCAGTATTTT
NA	TRBV28	TRBJ2-7	TRBD2	CASYLAGSYEQYF	TGTGCCAGTTACCTAGCGGGGTCCTACGAGCAGTACTTC
NA	TRBV19	TRBJ2-3	TRBD2	CASSDQAGITDTQYF	TGTGCCAGTAGCGACCAAGCGGGGATCACAGATACGCAGTATTTT
NA	TRBV6-5	TRBJ2-7	TRBD2	CASRTGGDPSEQYF	TGTGCCAGCAGAACGGGGGGGGACCCGTCCGAGCAGTACTTC
NA	TRBV6-9	TRBJ2-5	NA	CASSYYVQSTQYF	TGTGCCAGCAGTTATTATGTTCAATCGACCCAGTACTTC
NA	TRBV21-1	TRBJ2-1	NA	CASSTGAALGSEQFF	TGTGCCAGCTCCACTGGGGCGGCCCTTGGCAGTGAGCAGTTCTTC
NA	TRBV25-1	TRBJ1-6	NA	CASSEYRLDYGSPLHF	TGTGCCAGCAGTGAATATCGGCTGGATTACGGGTCACCCCTCCACTTT
NA	TRBV9	TRBJ2-1	NA	CASSVGRGFLNEQFF	TGTGCCAGCAGCGTAGGAAGGGGATTTCTCAATGAGCAGTTCTTC
NA	TRBV25-1	TRBJ1-2	NA	CASSAVRDNYGYTF	TGTGCCAGCAGTGCCGTGCGAGATAACTATGGCTACACCTTC
NA	TRBV7-8	TRBJ2-1	TRBD2	CASSLAHSSGKYNEQFF	TGTGCCAGCAGCTTAGCCCATTCTAGCGGGAAATACAATGAGCAGTTCTTC
NA	TRBV20-1	TRBJ1-2	NA	CSAPYLEGYTF	TGCAGTGCTCCATATCTCGAGGGCTACACCTTC
NA	TRBV7-2	TRBJ2-1	TRBD2	CASSLPGAGGRNEQFF	TGTGCCAGCAGCTTACCTGGGGCGGGAGGACGGAATGAGCAGTTCTTC
NA	TRBV28	TRBJ1-5	NA	CASESGGGNQPQHF	TGTGCCAGTGAATCGGGGGGCGGCAATCAGCCCCAGCATTTT
NA	TRBV5-1	TRBJ2-7	NA	CASSGGTGPFYEQYF	TGCGCCAGCAGCGGGGGCACCGGACCGTTCTACGAGCAGTACTTC
NA	TRBV27	TRBJ1-2	NA	CASSSSRGSGYTF	TGTGCCAGCAGTTCGTCGAGGGGGTCCGGCTACACCTTC
NA	TRBV2	TRBJ1-5	TRBD1	CASNPSEGQGRQPQHF	TGTGCCAGCAACCCATCTGAGGGACAGGGAAGGCAGCCCCAGCATTTT
NA	TRBV19	TRBJ2-3	NA	CASSILGTDTQYF	TGTGCCAGTAGTATCCTCGGGACAGATACGCAGTATTTT
NA	TRBV7-9	TRBJ1-1	NA	CASSLEIGTEAFF	TGTGCCAGCAGCTTAGAAATCGGGACTGAAGCTTTCTTT
few	TRBV7-3	TRBJ2-5	TRBD1	CASSLNGQGKTQYF	TGTGCCAGCAGCTTAAATGGACAGGGAAAGACCCAGTACTTC
NA	TRBV3-1/TRBV3-2	TRBJ1-2	TRBD1	CASSQTGTRGYTF	TGTGCCAGCAGCCAGACAGGGACGAGGGGCTACACCTTC
NA	TRBV6-1	TRBJ1-4	NA	CASSEGFGGPSNEKLFF	TGTGCCAGCAGTGAAGGGTTCGGGGGACCCTCTAATGAAAAACTGTTTTTT
NA	TRBV7-3	TRBJ1-1	NA	CASSAHLGTAAFF	TGTGCCAGCAGCGCACACCTGGGCACGGCAGCTTTCTTT
NA	TRBV9	TRBJ2-7	TRBD1	CASSPIKGQELYEQYF	TGTGCCAGCAGCCCGATAAAGGGACAGGAGTTATACGAGCAGTACTTC